One sample yielded the 11 T cell receptor beta chains listed below, sequenced in a study of a mutant IDH1 vaccine in newly diagnosed glioma. Assay used: immunoSEQ multiplex PCR; TCRdb lists only in-frame clones, some missing. The table lists tens of thousands of clones, around 83% of them singletons. For these TCRs, the target antigens are not known. Time point: week 47, end of study. Doses of 300 ug of mutant IDH1 20-mer peptide were given with topical imiquimod. The sequencing used PBMCs, collected from a glioma patient whose treatment included an IDH1 peptide vaccine. The receptors shown here come from a woman aged 45-65 years with glioma.

This clone was detected only once. The V call is TRBV15, the J call TRBJ2-5; D remains unclear. The V end lost 0 bases, the J end lost 0 bases, and 14 bases lay between the germline ends. The CDR3 runs 17 residues. Germline CDR1 LNHNV, CDR2 YYDKDF (reference sequence). The CDR3 DNA follows: TGTGCCACCAGCAGAGATCGGCAGGAGACGTACCAAGAGACCCAGTACTTC. Protein sequence: CATSRDRQETYQETQYF.

The chain carries TRBV6-5 and TRBJ2-7, with D possibly being TRBD2 (6 bases). Germline-derived CDR1 and CDR2 are MNHEY and SVGAGI. This CDR3 comprises 14 residues. V shed 2 bases and J shed 3 bases, with 11 bases lying between them. The CDR3 sequence: CASSYRSGDYEQYF. CDR3 sequence (DNA): TGTGCCAGCAGTTACCGGTCGGGGGACTACGAGCAGTACTTC.

This chain links TRBV27 with TRBJ2-7; 7 nucleotides line up with TRBD1. Germline loops: CDR1 MNHEY, CDR2 SMNVEV (reference sequence). The CDR3 contains 13 residues. Trimming took 3 bases from V and 9 from J; bases not matched to a gene: 8. CDR3 residues: CASSLSNRGGQYF. CDR3 in DNA: TGTGCCAGCAGTTTGTCCAACAGGGGCGGGCAGTACTTC.

The chain is built from TRBV2 and TRBJ2-3; D is uncertain. CDR1 and CDR2 (germline): SNHLY, FYNNEI. Trimming removed 7 bases from V and 0 bases from J, with 8 bases in between. The CDR3 totals 13 residues. CDR3 in DNA: TGTGCCAGCAATTTCTACAGCACAGATACGCAGTATTTT. Translated: CASNFYSTDTQYF.

The rearrangement links TRBV14 to TRBJ1-6, with unresolved D. The CDR3 runs to 12 residues. From germline, CDR1 is SGHDN and CDR2 FVKESK. Trimming took off 6 bases at V and 7 bases at J, with 7 bases between the two ends. The CDR3 nucleotides read TGTGCCAGCAGTACGTGGAATTCACCCCTCCACTTT. It encodes CASSTWNSPLHF.

This chain uses TRBV11-3 with TRBJ2-2; TRBD2 agrees at 8 bases. The trim removed 6 bases at V and 9 bases at J, leaving 6 bases unmatched. Germline values: CDR1 SGHNT, CDR2 YENEEA. The CDR3 covers 13 residues. The chain's CDR3 is CASSSGEDRELFF. CDR3 sequence (DNA): TGTGCCAGCAGTAGCGGGGAAGACCGGGAGCTGTTTTTT.

A few counts support this clone. This rearrangement joins TRBV30 to TRBJ1-5; D is undetermined. Per germline, CDR1 GTSNPN and CDR2 SVGIG (reference sequence). The CDR3 is made up of 13 amino acids. The V and J ends lost 0 bases and 2 bases respectively, with 5 bases between them. DNA for the CDR3: TGTGCCTGGAGTGTAGAGCGCAATCAGCCCCAGCATTTT. Translation: CAWSVERNQPQHF.

This chain uses TRBV6-1 with TRBJ1-4; no clear D. V was cut by 1 base and J by 5 bases, with 5 bases left in between. The CDR3 has 13 amino acids. Germline V gene data show CDR1 as MNHNS and CDR2 as SASEGT. The CDR3, as DNA: TGTGCCAGCAGTGAAGGCGGCAATGAAAAACTGTTTTTT. Protein sequence: CASSEGGNEKLFF.

The rearrangement links TRBV2 to TRBJ2-3; D gene unclear. This CDR3 has 14 residues. Germline-derived CDR1 and CDR2 are SNHLY and FYNNEI. The ends were cut back, 1 base at V and 4 bases at J, with 9 bases in the middle. CDR3 in amino acids: CASSEGVLADTQYF. DNA for the CDR3: TGTGCCAGCAGTGAAGGGGTATTGGCAGATACGCAGTATTTT.

This clone was observed a few times. This chain uses TRBV30 with TRBJ2-7; TRBD2 matches at 8 bases. This CDR3 is built from 12 residues. The V and J ends lost 8 bases and 7 bases, in that order; junction bases with no gene match: 10. Looked up from germline, CDR1 is GTSNPN and CDR2 is SVGIG (reference sequence). CDR3: CARRGAGEEQYF. As DNA, the CDR3 is TGTGCCCGGCGGGGGGCAGGCGAAGAGCAGTACTTC.

The chain uses TRBV7-2 and TRBJ2-7; 10 bases line up with TRBD2. Germline V gives CDR1 SGHTA, CDR2 FQGNSA. After removal of 5 bases from V and 1 base from J, the junction contained 14 bases not matched to a gene. CDR3 size: 18 residues. The CDR3 loop reads CASSPKRGGPGFSYEQYF. As DNA, the CDR3 is TGTGCCAGCAGCCCAAAGCGGGGGGGCCCGGGGTTTTCCTACGAGCAGTACTTC. The full variable domain, in which reference TRBV7-2 and TRBJ2-7 provide the parts outside the CDR3, is GAGVSQSPSNKVTEKGKDVELRCDPISGHTALYWYRQSLGQGLEFLIYFQGNSAPDKSGLPSDRFSAERTGGSVSTLTIQRTQQEDSAVYLCASSPKRGGPGFSYEQYFGPGTRLTVT.